This T cell receptor (beta chain) was recorded in a study of T cell responses to AZD1222 COVID-19 vaccine. Whole-study context: Recipients boosted at about 4 weeks or about 12 weeks are pooled.

A remark on this clone: What it recognizes is unknown.

The CDR3 extends over 12 amino acids. V lost 3 bases, J lost 4 bases, and 5 bases lay in between. Germline V gives CDR1 KGHSH, CDR2 LQKENI. Study conclusions and caveats: Vaccination with two AZD1222 doses was followed by a rise in Spike-specific TCR breadth and depth. Clonal diversity was possibly underestimated, and the donors were mostly white British, with more females.

Profiled with immunoSEQ multiplex PCR; TCRdb holds only in-frame clones, not every one. The sample has approximately 65,000 clones, 88% seen once. This sequence joins TRBV18 and TRBJ2-3; a weak D match, TRBD1 (5 bases). The source was peripheral blood, collected on day 0 of AZD1222 vaccination. The clonotype comes from an adult in good health. The DNA of the CDR3 is TGTGCCAGCTCACCGGGGCCAGATACGCAGTATTTT. It codes for CASSPGPDTQYF.